Following are 29 T cell receptor beta chains from one sample sequenced in a study of T cells in localized non-small cell lung cancer. Method: immunoSEQ multiplex PCR; TCRdb's copy keeps in-frame clones and lacks some. The sample includes roughly 1,400 clones, 20% to 25% of them seen just once. The specimen comprised lung tumor tissue, sampled before any cancer treatment. Receptor source: a man aged 35-75 years with stage III squamous cell lung carcinoma.

The chain joins TRBV11-3 to TRBJ2-7; 7 nucleotides match TRBD2. V gave up 0 bases and J gave up 4 bases; unmatched junction bases: 6. Per germline, CDR1 SGHNT and CDR2 YENEEA. This CDR3 has 15 amino acids. The CDR3 is CASSLDLGTTYEQYF. CDR3 DNA: TGTGCCAGCAGCTTAGATCTGGGGACTACGTACGAGCAGTACTTC.

The chain couples TRBV12-5 to TRBJ2-3, with D perhaps TRBD1 (6 bases). There are 14 residues in the CDR3. V dropped 4 bases and J dropped 3 bases, with 11 bases sitting between them. The germline gives CDR1 LGHNT, CDR2 FRNRAP. CDR3 nucleotide sequence: TGTGCTAGTGGTTCACAGGGCATAACAGATACGCAGTATTTT. This codes for CASGSQGITDTQYF.

This chain connects TRBV19 to TRBJ2-3, with TRBD1 matching 8 bases. The V gene's germline CDR1 is LNHDA and CDR2 SQIVND (reference sequence). V shed 4 bases and J 2 bases; nucleotides not matched to a gene: 5. The CDR3 extends over 15 amino acids. CDR3 loop: CASSTGTGHTDTQYF. DNA of the CDR3: TGTGCCAGTAGTACCGGGACAGGCCACACAGATACGCAGTATTTT.

This clone is medium-sized in the sample. The chain couples TRBV9 to TRBJ2-3; 14 bases align to TRBD2. The J segment lost 4 bases and the V segment lost 4 bases, leaving 5 bases of the junction unmatched. Per germline, CDR1 SGDLS and CDR2 YYNGEE. This CDR3 spans 16 amino acids. The DNA of the CDR3 is TGTGCCAGCAGCACTGGGACTAGCGGGAGAGCAGATACGCAGTATTTT. The encoded protein is CASSTGTSGRADTQYF.

The sample holds a few counts of this clone. The rearrangement joins TRBV7-5 to TRBJ2-5; no check of the table's D call, TRBD2, against the DNA was made. TRBV7-5 is designated a pseudogene. CDR3 length: 14 residues. CDR3 region: CASSAGGLGETQYF. The CDR3 DNA reads as TGTGCCAGCAGCGCCGGGGGGTTGGGAGAGACCCAGTACTTC.

This clone was seen only a few times. The gene calls are TRBV6-8 and TRBJ2-3, with 11 bases matching TRBD2. From germline, CDR1 is MNHGY and CDR2 SAAAGT. V lost 5 bases to trimming and J lost 5 bases; unmatched junction nucleotides: 9. The CDR3 sequence is 16 residues long. The CDR3 coding sequence is TGTGCCAGCAGTGATTGGGGGCTAGCGGGAGGAGATACGCAGTATTTT. Translating it yields CASSDWGLAGGDTQYF.

The chain is built from TRBV5-1 and TRBJ2-1, with 16 positions matching TRBD2. The germline V gene encodes CDR1 SGHRS and CDR2 YFSETQ. Trimming cost V 3 bases and J 2 bases; bases outside gene matches: 2. CDR3 size: 17 residues. DNA of the CDR3: TGCGCCAGCAGCTCGGGACTAGCGGGAGGGACCTACAATGAGCAGTTCTTC. Translating it yields CASSSGLAGGTYNEQFF.

V is TRBV15 and J is TRBJ2-3, with 13 bases identical to TRBD2. CDR1 LNHNV and CDR2 YYDKDF come from the germline V gene (reference sequence). The V gene end was trimmed by 6 bases and the J gene end by 6 bases; junction bases not matched to a gene: 3. The CDR3 sequence is 14 residues long. The CDR3 loop reads CATRLAGGPDTQYF. The DNA for the CDR3 is TGTGCCACCAGACTAGCGGGGGGGCCCGATACGCAGTATTTT.

The chain links TRBV18 to TRBJ2-7; 8 bases are a match to TRBD1. Unmatched junction bases numbered 3, after V lost 5 bases and J lost 3 bases. Germline CDR1 is KGHSH and CDR2 is LQKENI. CDR3 length equals 13 residues. CDR3 residues: CASSEDRVYEQYF. The CDR3 DNA is TGTGCCAGCTCAGAGGACAGGGTCTACGAGCAGTACTTC. The complete variable domain, with remaining parts taken from reference TRBV18 and TRBJ2-7, reads NAGVMQNPRHLVRRRGQEARLRCSPMKGHSHVYWYRQLPEEGLKFMVYLQKENIIDESGMPKERFSAEFPKEGPSILRIQQVVRGDSAAYFCASSEDRVYEQYFGPGTRLTVT.

This rearrangement joins TRBV6-8 to TRBJ2-7; D could derive from TRBD1 or TRBD2 (5 bases each). The CDR3 consists of 15 residues. V was clipped by 3 bases and J by 2 bases, with 14 bases between them. Germline V CDR1 and CDR2: MNHGY, SAAAGT. CDR3 residues: CASSYRAGSPYEQYF. The DNA for the CDR3 is TGTGCCAGCAGTTATCGGGCAGGGAGTCCCTACGAGCAGTACTTC.

In this sample, this clone turned up a few times. The V call is TRBV6-8, the J call TRBJ1-2, with D hard to call. Germline CDR1 is MNHGY and CDR2 is SAAAGT. This CDR3 is 15 amino acids long. V was pared by 6 bases and J by 8 bases, with 22 bases between. The CDR3 region is CASSENPLPALGYTF. CDR3 nucleotide sequence: TGTGCCAGCAGCGAGAACCCGCTCCCGGCGTTAGGCTACACCTTC.

The chain has TRBV19 and TRBJ1-3; maybe TRBD1 (5 bases). V was cut by 5 bases and J by 2 bases, with 10 bases left in between. Germline-derived CDR1 and CDR2 are LNHDA and SQIVND (reference sequence). The CDR3 has 14 residues. Here the CDR3 DNA reads TGTGCCAGTAGTCGGGGGTTGACTGGAAACACCATATATTTT. It translates to CASSRGLTGNTIYF.

This clone has a handful of counts. The CDR3 coding sequence is TGTGCCAGCACCTTGACCCGGAACGGGGGGCACACCATATATTTT. This encodes CASTLTRNGGHTIYF. The chain couples TRBV11-3 to TRBJ1-3, with D possibly TRBD1 on 6 matching bases. V was trimmed by 7 bases and J by 8 bases, leaving 21 bases between them. Germline V lookup: CDR1 SGHNT, CDR2 YENEEA. The CDR3 extends over 15 amino acids.

By share, this clone counts as medium-sized. The chain combines TRBV23-1 with TRBJ2-1, with unresolved D. TRBV23-1 is noted as an ORF with a role that remains uncertain. With 6 bases removed from V and 10 bases from J, the gap between germline ends came to 22 bases. This CDR3 contains 15 residues. CDR3 DNA sequence: TGCGCCAGCAGCCAAGCCGATGGCAGCCTGAGGGAGCAGTTCTTC. Translation: CASSQADGSLREQFF.

In this sample, this clone is large. The chain has TRBV11-3 and TRBJ2-2, with TRBD2 matching over 9 bases. The V gene end was trimmed by 5 bases and the J gene end by 6 bases; junction bases not matched to a gene: 7. This CDR3 is built from 15 residues. Germline V gene lookup returns CDR1 SGHNT and CDR2 YENEEA. CDR3 protein: CASSPGTSFSGELFF. In DNA, the CDR3 is TGTGCCAGCAGCCCCGGGACTAGCTTTTCCGGGGAGCTGTTTTTT. The full variable domain, rest sourced from reference TRBV11-3 and TRBJ2-2, is EAGVVQSPRYKIIEKKQPVAFWCNPISGHNTLYWYLQNLGQGPELLIRYENEEAVDDSQLPKDRFSAERLKGVDSTLKIQPAELGDSAVYLCASSPGTSFSGELFFGEGSRLTVL.

The V gene is TRBV5-1, the J gene TRBJ2-5; D unresolved. Per the germline V gene, CDR1 is SGHRS and CDR2 is YFSETQ. V lost 1 base to trimming and J lost 2 bases, with 9 bases between them. This CDR3 contains 14 residues. The CDR3 region has the DNA TGCGCCAGCAGCTTGCTAACACCTCAAGAGACCCAGTACTTC. It encodes CASSLLTPQETQYF.

Within the sample, this clone is hyperexpanded. The V gene is TRBV15, the J gene TRBJ2-5; TRBD2 aligns across 7 bases. The J segment lost 5 bases and the V segment lost 8 bases, leaving 14 bases of the junction unmatched. Germline values: CDR1 LNHNV, CDR2 YYDKDF (reference sequence). This CDR3 is 15 amino acids long. CDR3 in DNA: TGTGCCACCCAGACTAGCTTGGATGAGAGGGAGACCCAGTACTTC. Translated, it gives CATQTSLDERETQYF.

The table lists this clone with a few counts. The CDR3 here is CASSLRGDPNTGELFF. The CDR3 coding sequence is TGTGCCAGCAGCTTGCGGGGGGATCCGAACACCGGGGAGCTGTTTTTT. V is TRBV11-3 and J is TRBJ2-2, with 8 bases that match TRBD2. The germline V gene has CDR1 SGHNT and CDR2 YENEEA. Trimming cost V 3 bases and J 0 bases; bases outside gene matches: 3. This CDR3 comprises 16 residues.

The gene calls are TRBV29-1 and TRBJ2-3, with D perhaps matching TRBD2 (7 bases). CDR1 and CDR2 (germline): SQVTM, ANQGSEA. The CDR3 runs 14 residues. Trimming stripped 2 bases from V and 0 bases from J, with 9 bases between. The CDR3 DNA follows: TGCAGCGTTGAAAGGGGGGGGAGCACAGATACGCAGTATTTT. This translates into CSVERGGSTDTQYF.

The rearrangement uses TRBV30 and TRBJ2-7; 10 nucleotides agree with TRBD2. The V and J ends lost 5 bases and 5 bases, in that order; junction bases with no gene match: 9. The CDR3 contains 14 residues. Germline lookup yields CDR1 GTSNPN and CDR2 SVGIG (reference sequence). This CDR3 is CAWASGSSLDEQYF. The DNA for the CDR3 is TGTGCCTGGGCTAGCGGGAGTAGTTTGGACGAGCAGTACTTC.

This clone is labeled as large. The V call is TRBV11-3, the J call TRBJ2-1; no clear D. CDR3 length: 15 residues. Trimming stripped 7 bases from V and 4 bases from J, with 17 bases between. CDR1 SGHNT and CDR2 YENEEA come from the germline V gene. The CDR3 region is CASTNRRKAYNEQFF. The DNA for the CDR3 is TGTGCCAGCACCAATCGACGAAAAGCGTACAATGAGCAGTTCTTC.

This clone was detected a few times. This chain uses TRBV10-2 with TRBJ1-2; 7 bases fit TRBD1. Germline loops: CDR1 WSHSY, CDR2 SAAADI. Losses at the gene ends were 4 bases for V and 2 bases for J; bases not matched to a gene: 10. The CDR3 consists of 16 residues. CDR3 sequence: CASSALRGQNNYGYTF. The CDR3 DNA reads as TGCGCCAGCAGTGCCCTCAGGGGACAGAACAACTATGGCTACACCTTC.

This chain uses TRBV29-1 with TRBJ2-1; a possible D gene is TRBD2 (5 bases). The germline V gene has CDR1 SQVTM and CDR2 ANQGSEA. The CDR3 loop spans 14 amino acids. The V gene lost 7 bases and the J gene lost 5 bases, with 18 bases spanning the gap. DNA of the CDR3: TGCAGCGCCCCTCGGGGAACCCCCGACAATGAGCAGTTCTTC. It codes for CSAPRGTPDNEQFF.

In its sample, this clone is medium-sized. V is TRBV4-1 and J is TRBJ2-3; 9 bases line up with TRBD2. CDR3 length: 18 amino acids. In germline, CDR1 is MGHRA, CDR2 YSYEKL. The junction had 9 bases not matched to a gene; V was cut back by 0 bases and J by 2 bases. The CDR3 here is CASSQDPGLAIYTDTQYF. In nucleotides, the CDR3 is TGCGCCAGCAGCCAAGATCCAGGACTAGCGATTTACACAGATACGCAGTATTTT.

This clone rates as large. This rearrangement joins TRBV6-8 to TRBJ2-7; D perhaps matches TRBD2 (6 bases). The germline gives CDR1 MNHGY, CDR2 SAAAGT. This CDR3 spans 14 amino acids. V was trimmed by 5 bases and J by 3 bases, leaving 14 bases between them. CDR3 sequence reads: CASSPRDWNYEQYF. In nucleotides, the CDR3 is TGTGCCAGCAGTCCCCGGGACTGGAACTACGAGCAGTACTTC.

This clone was observed a handful of times. The genes are TRBV6-8 and TRBJ1-1; D gene uncertain. Germline CDR1 and CDR2: MNHGY and SAAAGT. The ends were cut back, 10 bases at V and 1 base at J, with 16 bases in the middle. The CDR3 totals 14 residues. Here the CDR3 DNA reads TGTGCCACAGTCAAAAACGGGCCGAACACTGAAGCTTTCTTT. The encoded protein is CATVKNGPNTEAFF.

The V call is TRBV19, the J call TRBJ2-7; D remains unclear. This CDR3 contains 15 residues. Trimming removed 0 bases at V and 0 bases at J, with 9 bases between. Germline V gives CDR1 LNHDA, CDR2 SQIVND (reference sequence). CDR3 in DNA: TGTGCCAGTAGTATAGAAGGGTTTTCCTCCTACGAGCAGTACTTC. This encodes CASSIEGFSSYEQYF.

V is TRBV11-3 and J is TRBJ2-7; D may be TRBD2 (6 bases). The CDR3 has 15 amino acids. The V end lost 5 bases, the J end lost 5 bases, and 19 bases lay between the germline ends. CDR1 SGHNT and CDR2 YENEEA come from the germline V gene. The CDR3 nucleotides read TGTGCCAGCAGCGGCGGAGGGGCAGGGAGGAACGAGCAGTACTTC. It translates to CASSGGGAGRNEQYF.

CDR3 amino acids: CASSTGRNSYEQYF. CDR3 nucleotide sequence: TGTGCCAGTAGTACCGGGAGAAACTCCTACGAGCAGTACTTC. The gene calls are TRBV19 and TRBJ2-7; perhaps TRBD2 as D (6 bases). Trimming removed 4 bases from V and 0 bases from J, with 10 bases in between. CDR1 is LNHDA and CDR2 is SQIVND in the germline V gene (reference sequence). The CDR3 runs to 14 residues.